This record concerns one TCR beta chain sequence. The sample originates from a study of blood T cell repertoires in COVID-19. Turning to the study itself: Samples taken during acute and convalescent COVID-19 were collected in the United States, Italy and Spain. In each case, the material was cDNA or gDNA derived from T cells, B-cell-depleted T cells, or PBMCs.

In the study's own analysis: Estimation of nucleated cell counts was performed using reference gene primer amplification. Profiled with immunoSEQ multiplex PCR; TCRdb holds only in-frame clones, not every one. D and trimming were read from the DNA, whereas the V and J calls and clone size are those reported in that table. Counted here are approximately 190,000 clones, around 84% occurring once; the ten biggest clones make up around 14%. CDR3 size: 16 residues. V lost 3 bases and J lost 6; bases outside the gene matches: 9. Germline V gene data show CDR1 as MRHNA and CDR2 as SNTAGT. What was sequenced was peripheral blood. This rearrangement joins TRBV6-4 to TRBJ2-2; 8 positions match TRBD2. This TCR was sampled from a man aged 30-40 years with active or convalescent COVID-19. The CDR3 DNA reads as TGTGCCAGCAGTGAGGGAAGCGGGAGATCCGCCGGGGAGCTGTTTTTT. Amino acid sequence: CASSEGSGRSAGELFF.